The text below deals with one T cell receptor (beta chain). Its target is not known. The junction shows a germline mismatch at one end, possibly a read error. This sample is part of a study of post-analysis software for immune sequencing data. Germline V gives CDR1 LGHNA, CDR2 YNFKEQ. This CDR3 is 16 amino acids long. Study-level findings and limits: Roughly 5 TRBV segments were significantly more frequent in patients than in controls. TRBV5-6, TRBV5-1 and TRBV20-1 were among these segments.

Unique molecular identifiers had been added to the TCR beta cDNA libraries. MiXCR, run by TCRdb on the PCR reads, gives a single entry per CDR3 protein. The sample holds hundreds of thousands of distinct CDR3 sequences, roughly 46% seen once. The receptor was isolated from a girl under 18 with multiple sclerosis. Specimen: blood. The genes are TRBV4-2 and TRBJ2-3; perhaps D is TRBD1 or TRBD2 (5 bases each). CDR3 DNA sequence: TGTGCCGGCAGCCAAAGAGGGGTGGGCTTCACAGATACGCAGTATTTT. It translates to CAGSQRGVGFTDTQYF.